The clone carrying this TCR beta chain was seen a few times. Its antigen is undetermined. Trimming removed 3 bases from V and 2 bases from J, with 17 bases in between. Germline V lookup: CDR1 SGHVS, CDR2 FQNEAQ. The CDR3 consists of 16 residues. These data belong to a study of T cell repertoires in cytomegalovirus infection. Regarding the study as a whole: Dominating the ex vivo response were HLA-C-restricted CMV-specific TCR beta clonotypes.

TCRdb independently ran MiXCR on the reads; one entry per CDR3 protein. The sample includes 170,000 or so distinct CDR3 sequences, about 18% seen only once; the top ten take 20% to 25%. J is TRBJ2-7 and V is TRBV7-8, with D possibly being TRBD2 (6 bases). This TCR came from a human donor in good health (CMV status not recorded). Some clones in this sample may be carry-over from other donors' samples. Sequenced material: CD8+ T cells from PBMCs. CDR3 region: CASSFRPAGNTYEQYF. The CDR3 bases are TGTGCCAGCAGCTTTAGGCCGGCGGGGAACACCTACGAGCAGTACTTC.